This T cell receptor beta chain was sequenced during a study of T cell repertoires in cytomegalovirus infection. About the research overall: CMV infection together with matching HLA type was indicated by public TCR beta signatures.

TCRdb re-called the reads with MiXCR, one entry per CDR3 protein. This sample has roughly 280,000 distinct CDR3 sequences, with roughly 13% found just once. Germline V CDR1 and CDR2: MGHRA, YSYEKL. There are 14 residues in the CDR3. The germline V and J ends were trimmed by 4 bases and 8 bases, with 12 bases remaining between them. Regarding the study as a whole: Dominating the ex vivo response were TCR beta clonotypes that were CMV-specific and HLA-C-restricted.

Regarding this clonotype: Its antigen is unknown. Just one base apart from a much larger clone, this may be a read error. Lacking the conserved final phenylalanine or tryptophan, this CDR3 likely reflects a read error.

Sequencing was done on a sample of PBMCs. The source is a human donor in good health (CMV status not recorded). Some clones in this sample may be carry-over from other donors' samples. V gene TRBV4-1 combines with J gene TRBJ1-6, with unresolved D. The CDR3 nucleotides read TGCGCCAGCAGCCCTGGAAGGGCCGATTCACCCCTCCACCTT. Protein product: CASSPGRADSPLHL.